The sample holds one count of the clone carrying this T cell receptor beta chain. The antigen remains unidentified. These data are taken from a study of OX40 agonist ivuxolimab in advanced cancers. Study in general: Under the entry rules, prior anti-PD-1, anti-PD-L1 or anti-CTLA-4 therapy was allowed, and about 40% had some. General observations from the study: Also showing low normalized T-cell clonal expansion were some of the nonresponders. The investigators did not determine what antigen specificity the expanded peripheral T cells had.

At cycle 4 day 1, cycle 7 day 1, and baseline, blood was sampled. Profiled with immunoSEQ multiplex PCR; TCRdb holds only in-frame clones, not every one. The sample includes around 60,000 clones, 75% to 90% of them seen just once. The CDR3 is 13 amino acids. The V gene lost 7 bases and the J gene lost 1 base, with 12 bases spanning the gap. CDR1 and CDR2 (germline): SQVTM, ANQGSEA. Specimen: CD4+ or CD8+ T cells sorted from blood, collected in a trial of the OX40 agonist ivuxolimab. The rearrangement joins TRBV29-1 to TRBJ2-3, with D perhaps matching TRBD2 (6 bases). The sequence derives from an adult with an advanced solid tumor such as melanoma, head and neck, liver or kidney cancer. The CDR3 nucleotides are TGCAGCGCTTTGGGCGGGGGCACAGATACGCAGTATTTT. It encodes CSALGGGTDTQYF.